The 2 T cell receptor beta chains in this list originate from one sample, sequenced in a study of cytomegalovirus exposure and HLA in healthy donors. Method: immunoSEQ multiplex PCR; TCRdb's copy keeps in-frame clones and lacks some. The table includes under 300,000 clones, around 87% detected once. What was sequenced was PBMCs. Source of these receptors: a woman under 40 in good health and CMV-seropositive.

CDR3 loop: CSAGYTGELFF. CDR3 DNA sequence: TGCAGTGCCGGTTACACCGGGGAGCTGTTTTTT. The chain combines TRBV20-1 with TRBJ2-2; no firm D call. The CDR3 loop spans 11 amino acids. V was cut by 6 bases and J by 3 bases, with 5 bases left in between. From germline, CDR1 is DFQATT and CDR2 SNEGSKA (reference sequence).

The chain is built from TRBV29-1 and TRBJ1-2; D perhaps matches TRBD1 (6 bases). CDR1 and CDR2 from the germline V gene are SQVTM and ANQGSEA. The CDR3 runs to 13 residues. V was clipped by 4 bases and J by 11 bases, with 20 bases between them. CDR3 sequence reads: CSVAVDRSSRYTF. Written as DNA, the CDR3 is TGCAGCGTTGCCGTGGACAGATCGAGTAGGTACACCTTC.